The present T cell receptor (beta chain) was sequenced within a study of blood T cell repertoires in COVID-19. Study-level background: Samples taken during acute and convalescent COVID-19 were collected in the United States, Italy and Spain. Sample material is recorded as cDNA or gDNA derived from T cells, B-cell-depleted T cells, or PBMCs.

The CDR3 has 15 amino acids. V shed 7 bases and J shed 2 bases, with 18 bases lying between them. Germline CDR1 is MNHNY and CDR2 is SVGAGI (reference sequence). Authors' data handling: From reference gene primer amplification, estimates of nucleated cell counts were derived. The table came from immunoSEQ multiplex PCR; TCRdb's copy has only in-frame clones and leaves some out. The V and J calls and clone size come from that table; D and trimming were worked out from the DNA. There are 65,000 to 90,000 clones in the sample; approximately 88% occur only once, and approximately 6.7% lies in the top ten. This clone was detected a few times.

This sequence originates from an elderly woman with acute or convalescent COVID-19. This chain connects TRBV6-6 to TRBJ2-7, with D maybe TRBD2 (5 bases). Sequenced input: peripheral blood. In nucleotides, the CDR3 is TGTGCCAGCACCTTTACCCCGTTCGGGGCCTACGAGCAGTACTTC. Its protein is CASTFTPFGAYEQYF.